This TCR beta chain was observed in a study of regulatory T cells in long-lasting Graves disease. Study-level points and caveats: Persistent disease was associated with favored TRBV28 usage and with favored use of TRBJ1-2 and TRBJ2-5. It is possible that accuracy was reduced by the small size of the sample. It was peripheral blood alone, not thyroid tissue, that was studied.

This sample's time point: persistent/refractory GD, antithyroid drugs over 5 years with positive TRAb. The TCR library was made from RNA that had been extracted from PBMCs in TRIzol. Under American Thyroid Association guidelines, Graves' disease was diagnosed. Arm-PCR of CDR3 regions with iRepertoire HTBI primers generated TCR beta libraries. One entry per CDR3 protein results from TCRdb running MiXCR on the multiplex PCR reads. The table has 310,000 or so distinct CDR3 sequences, less than 20% seen once. The CDR3 is 15 residues long. Trimming took off 11 bases at V and 4 bases at J, with 18 bases between the two ends. Germline V gene lookup returns CDR1 MDHEN and CDR2 SYDVKM. In its sample, this clonotype was seen many times. Its matching antigen is unknown.

The chain employs TRBV28 and TRBJ1-6; possible D gene TRBD1, 5 bases. The sample was peripheral blood mononuclear cells (PBMCs), taken when the disease was refractory, from a patient treated with antithyroid drugs. The sequence was collected from a female donor with Graves disease. Here the CDR3 reads CAVTTGTLYNSPLHF. The CDR3 DNA sequence: TGTGCCGTCACGACTGGGACCCTTTATAATTCACCCCTCCACTTT.